This paragraph reports one T cell receptor (beta chain). The antigen is not known. These data are taken from a study of T cell responses to AZD1222 COVID-19 vaccine. Whole-study results and caveats: Repertoires were collected only later (after the peak T cell response had occurred). Donors were mostly white British, more females; clonal diversity possibly underestimated. Close to half of all spike-specific TCRs reportedly target regions of the variants that are unmutated. Spike-specific TCR repertoires showed rising breadth and depth after two AZD1222 doses.

Libraries were prepared by immunoSEQ multiplex PCR; TCRdb keeps only in-frame clonotypes and omits some of them. The sample includes 120,000 to 150,000 clones, 88% of them seen just once. This CDR3 has 15 residues. V lost 2 bases and J lost 6; bases outside the gene matches: 6. The germline V gene has CDR1 SGHKS and CDR2 YYEKEE (reference sequence). This chain uses TRBV5-5 with TRBJ2-1, with TRBD1 matching over 9 bases. Sequencing used peripheral blood, obtained on day 0 of MenACWY control vaccination. The sequence was obtained from an adult in good health. The CDR3 bases are TGTGCCAGCAGCTTAACCGGGACAGGGTTCAATGAGCAGTTCTTC. Amino acid sequence: CASSLTGTGFNEQFF.